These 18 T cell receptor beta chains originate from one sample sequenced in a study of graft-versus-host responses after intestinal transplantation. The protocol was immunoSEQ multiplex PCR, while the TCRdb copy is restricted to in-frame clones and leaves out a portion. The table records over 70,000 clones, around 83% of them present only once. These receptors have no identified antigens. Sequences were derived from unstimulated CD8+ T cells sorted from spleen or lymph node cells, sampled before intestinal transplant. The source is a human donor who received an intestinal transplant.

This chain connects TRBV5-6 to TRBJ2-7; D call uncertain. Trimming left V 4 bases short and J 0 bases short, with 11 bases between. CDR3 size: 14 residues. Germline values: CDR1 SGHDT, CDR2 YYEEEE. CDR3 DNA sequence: TGTGCCAGCAGCCCCTGGACGGGCTCCTACGAGCAGTACTTC. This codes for CASSPWTGSYEQYF.

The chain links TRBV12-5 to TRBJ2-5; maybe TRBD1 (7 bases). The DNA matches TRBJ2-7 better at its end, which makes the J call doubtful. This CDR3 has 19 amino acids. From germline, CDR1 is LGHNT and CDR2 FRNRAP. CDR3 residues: CASGLVGGTFAGWTYEQYF. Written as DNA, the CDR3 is TGTGCTAGTGGTTTGGTAGGGGGCACGTTCGCGGGGTGGACCTACGAGCAGTACTTC.

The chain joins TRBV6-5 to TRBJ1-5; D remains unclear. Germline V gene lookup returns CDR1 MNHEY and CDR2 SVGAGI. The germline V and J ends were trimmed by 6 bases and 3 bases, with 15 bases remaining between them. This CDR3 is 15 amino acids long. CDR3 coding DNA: TGTGCCAGCAGCCGGGCAGCCGACTTCAATCAGCCCCAGCATTTT. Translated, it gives CASSRAADFNQPQHF.

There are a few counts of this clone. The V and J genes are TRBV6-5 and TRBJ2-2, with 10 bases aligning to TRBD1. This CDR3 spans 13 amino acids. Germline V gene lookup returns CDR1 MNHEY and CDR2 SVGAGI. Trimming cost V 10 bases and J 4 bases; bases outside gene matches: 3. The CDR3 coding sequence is TGTGCCATCGGGACAGGGGTCACCGGGGAGCTGTTTTTT. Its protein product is CAIGTGVTGELFF.

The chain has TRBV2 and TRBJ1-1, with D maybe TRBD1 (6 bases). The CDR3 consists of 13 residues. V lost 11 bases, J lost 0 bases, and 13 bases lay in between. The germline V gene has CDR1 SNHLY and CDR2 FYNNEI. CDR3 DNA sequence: TGTGCCGCCCGGGACACCGTGAACACTGAAGCTTTCTTT. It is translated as CAARDTVNTEAFF.

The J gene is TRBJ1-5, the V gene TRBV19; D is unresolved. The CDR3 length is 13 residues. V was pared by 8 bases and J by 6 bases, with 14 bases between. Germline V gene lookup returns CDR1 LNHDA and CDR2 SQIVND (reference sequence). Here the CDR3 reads CASGLEPSQPQHF. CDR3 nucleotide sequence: TGTGCCAGTGGACTTGAACCCAGTCAGCCCCAGCATTTT.

CDR3 bases: TGTGCCAGCAGTTACTCAAGCAGGGAAGAGACCCAGTACTTC. Residues: CASSYSSREETQYF. This sequence joins TRBV6-6 and TRBJ2-5; tentative D call: TRBD1 (5 bases). Trimming took off 0 bases at V and 3 bases at J, with 8 bases between the two ends. Germline CDR1 reads MNHNY; CDR2 reads SVGAGI (reference sequence). The length of the CDR3 is 14 residues.

CDR3: CASSDVDDPNYGYTF. The CDR3 nucleotides are TGTGCCAGCAGTGATGTGGACGATCCTAACTATGGCTACACCTTC. The chain has TRBV2 and TRBJ1-2; no clear D. CDR1 is SNHLY, CDR2 FYNNEI, per germline. The CDR3 is 15 residues long. V was shortened by 3 bases and J by 0 bases, with 11 bases between the two germline ends.

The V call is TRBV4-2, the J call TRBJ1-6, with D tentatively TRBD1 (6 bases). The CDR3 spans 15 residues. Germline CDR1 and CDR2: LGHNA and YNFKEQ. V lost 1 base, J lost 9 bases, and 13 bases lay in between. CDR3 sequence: CASSQGGQSSSPLHF. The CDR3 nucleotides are TGTGCCAGCAGCCAAGGGGGGCAGTCGTCTTCACCCCTCCACTTT.

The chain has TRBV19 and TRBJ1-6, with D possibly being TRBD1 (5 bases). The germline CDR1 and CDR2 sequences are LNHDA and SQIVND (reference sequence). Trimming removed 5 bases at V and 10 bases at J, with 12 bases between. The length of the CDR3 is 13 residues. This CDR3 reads CASSAGAGSPLHF. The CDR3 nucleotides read TGTGCCAGTAGTGCCGGGGCGGGGTCACCCCTCCACTTT.

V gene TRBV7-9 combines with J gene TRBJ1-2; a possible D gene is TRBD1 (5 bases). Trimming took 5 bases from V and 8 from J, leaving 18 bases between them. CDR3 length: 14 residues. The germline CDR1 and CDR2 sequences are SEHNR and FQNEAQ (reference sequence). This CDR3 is CASSNQGRSLGYTF. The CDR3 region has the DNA TGTGCCAGCAGCAATCAGGGCAGGTCCCTCGGCTACACCTTC.

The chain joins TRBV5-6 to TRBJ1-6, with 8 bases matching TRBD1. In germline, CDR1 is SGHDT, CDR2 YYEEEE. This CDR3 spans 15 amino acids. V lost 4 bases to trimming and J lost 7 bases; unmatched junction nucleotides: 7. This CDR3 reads CASSPLGQANSPLHF. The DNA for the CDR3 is TGTGCCAGCAGCCCCCTGGGACAGGCAAATTCACCCCTCCACTTT. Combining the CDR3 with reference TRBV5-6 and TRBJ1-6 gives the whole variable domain DAGVTQSPTHLIKTRGQQVTLRCSPKSGHDTVSWYQQALGQGPQFIFQYYEEEERQRGNFPDRFSGHQFPNYSSELNVNALLLGDSALYLCASSPLGQANSPLHFGNGTRLTVT.

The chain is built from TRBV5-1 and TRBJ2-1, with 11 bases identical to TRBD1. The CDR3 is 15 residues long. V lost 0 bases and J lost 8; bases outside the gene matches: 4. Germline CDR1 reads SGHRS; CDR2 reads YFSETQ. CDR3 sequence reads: CASSLVDRGPYEQFF. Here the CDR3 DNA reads TGCGCCAGCAGCTTGGTGGACAGGGGGCCCTATGAGCAGTTCTTC.

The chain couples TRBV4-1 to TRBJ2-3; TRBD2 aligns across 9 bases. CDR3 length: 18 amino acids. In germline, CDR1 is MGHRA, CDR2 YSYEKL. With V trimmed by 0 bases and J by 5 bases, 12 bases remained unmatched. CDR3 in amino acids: CASSQEASGRWGVDTQYF. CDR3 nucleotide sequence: TGCGCCAGCAGCCAAGAGGCCAGCGGGAGGTGGGGGGTAGATACGCAGTATTTT.

The CDR3 sequence: CASSQKGTGSSGANVLTF. In DNA form, the CDR3 reads TGCGCCAGCAGCCAAAAAGGGACAGGGTCCTCTGGGGCCAACGTCCTGACTTTC. V usage is TRBV4-1 and J usage is TRBJ2-6; 9 positions agree with TRBD1. J gave up 0 bases and V 2 bases, and 5 bases lay outside the gene matches. CDR3 size: 18 residues. Germline CDR1 reads MGHRA; CDR2 reads YSYEKL.

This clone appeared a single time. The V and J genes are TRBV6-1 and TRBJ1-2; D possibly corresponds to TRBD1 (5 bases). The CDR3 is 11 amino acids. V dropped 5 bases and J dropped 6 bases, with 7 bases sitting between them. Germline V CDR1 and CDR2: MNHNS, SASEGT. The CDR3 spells CASSPGNGYTF. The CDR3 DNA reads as TGTGCCAGCAGTCCAGGGAATGGCTACACCTTC.

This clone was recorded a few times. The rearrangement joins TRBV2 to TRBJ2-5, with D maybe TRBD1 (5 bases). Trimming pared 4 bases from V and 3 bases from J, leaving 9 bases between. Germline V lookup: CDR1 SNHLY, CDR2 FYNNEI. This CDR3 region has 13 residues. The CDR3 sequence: CASSGRREETQYF. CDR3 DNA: TGTGCCAGCAGTGGACGCAGGGAAGAGACCCAGTACTTC.

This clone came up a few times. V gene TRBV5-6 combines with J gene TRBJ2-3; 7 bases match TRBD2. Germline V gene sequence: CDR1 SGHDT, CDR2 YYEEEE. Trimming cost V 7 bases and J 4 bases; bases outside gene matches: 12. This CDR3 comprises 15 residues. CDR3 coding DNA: TGTGCCAGCGCCCCCTGGGGCGGGGGACCAGATACGCAGTATTTT. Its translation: CASAPWGGGPDTQYF. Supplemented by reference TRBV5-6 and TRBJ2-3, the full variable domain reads DAGVTQSPTHLIKTRGQQVTLRCSPKSGHDTVSWYQQALGQGPQFIFQYYEEEERQRGNFPDRFSGHQFPNYSSELNVNALLLGDSALYLCASAPWGGGPDTQYFGPGTRLTVL.